This entry lists 8 T cell receptor beta chains sequenced from one sample in a study of cytomegalovirus exposure and HLA in healthy donors. PCR used 60 Vbeta primers and 13 Jbeta primers. Clones were sequenced by immunoSEQ multiplex PCR, and TCRdb holds only the in-frame ones, with some missing. The sample has around 55,000 clones, over 65% seen once. The sample taken for sequencing was PBMCs. The receptors here all came from a middle-aged man in good health and CMV-seropositive.

This clone has more than one count but fewer than ten. J is TRBJ1-3 and V is TRBV25-1, with D possibly being TRBD1 (6 bases). This CDR3 contains 15 residues. Germline values: CDR1 MGHDK, CDR2 SYGVNS. The CDR3 region is CEGVTGPPTGNTIYF. For the CDR3, the DNA is TGTGAGGGGGTCACCGGGCCTCCCACTGGAAACACCATATATTTT. The full variable domain, its missing parts supplied by reference TRBV25-1 and TRBJ1-3, is EADIYQTPRYLVIGTGKKITLECSQTMGHDKMYWYQQDPGMELHLIHYSYGVNSTEKGDLSSESTVSRIRTEHFPLTLESARPSHTSQYLCEGVTGPPTGNTIYFGEGSWLTVV.

The gene calls are TRBV5-1 and TRBJ2-7; D is ambiguous. V lost 4 bases, J lost 4 bases, and 15 bases lay in between. The CDR3 extends over 14 amino acids. CDR1 and CDR2 (germline): SGHRS, YFSETQ. This CDR3 reads CASSPSLERYEQYF. CDR3 nucleotide sequence: TGCGCCAGCAGCCCTTCATTGGAGCGATACGAGCAGTACTTC.

The V call is TRBV28, the J call TRBJ1-2; TRBD1 is a possible D gene (6 bases). Germline V gives CDR1 MDHEN, CDR2 SYDVKM. The CDR3 runs 17 residues. V dropped 1 base and J dropped 1 base, with 16 bases sitting between them. The CDR3 DNA sequence: TGTGCCAGCAGTTTATTAGGGGTGCAGGGGAATAACTATGGCTACACCTTC. This sequence encodes CASSLLGVQGNNYGYTF.

CDR3 sequence reads: CASSPGTGGHQPQHF. Here the CDR3 DNA reads TGTGCCAGCAGCCCCGGGACAGGGGGGCATCAGCCCCAGCATTTT. This chain uses TRBV5-4 with TRBJ1-5; 11 nucleotides match TRBD1. Germline lookup yields CDR1 SGHNT and CDR2 YYREEE (reference sequence). The CDR3 has 15 residues. After removal of 4 bases from V and 5 bases from J, the junction contained 5 bases not matched to a gene.

This clone was seen a handful of times. The chain is built from TRBV2 and TRBJ1-2, with D perhaps matching TRBD1 (5 bases). This CDR3 comprises 13 residues. Germline V lookup: CDR1 SNHLY, CDR2 FYNNEI. Trimming took 4 bases from V and 2 from J, leaving 8 bases between them. CDR3 protein: CASSVTENYGYTF. The CDR3 nucleotides are TGTGCCAGCAGTGTGACAGAAAACTATGGCTACACCTTC. Filled out from reference TRBV2 and TRBJ1-2, the complete variable domain reads EPEVTQTPSHQVTQMGQEVILRCVPISNHLYFYWYRQILGQKVEFLVSFYNNEISEKSEIFDDQFSVERPDGSNFTLKIRSTKLEDSAMYFCASSVTENYGYTFGSGTRLTVV.

This clone turned up a few times. CDR3 sequence (DNA): TGTGCCAGCAGTCCCACAGGGACAAGGGCGGATACGCAGTATTTT. This translates into CASSPTGTRADTQYF. The gene calls are TRBV11-3 and TRBJ2-3, with D perhaps matching TRBD1 (6 bases). V gave up 6 bases and J gave up 6 bases, with 19 bases separating them. CDR1 SGHNT and CDR2 YENEEA come from the germline V gene. The CDR3 is 15 residues long.

This chain links TRBV7-2 with TRBJ1-5; D perhaps matches TRBD1 (6 bases). V dropped 5 bases and J dropped 10 bases, with 21 bases sitting between them. In germline, CDR1 is SGHTA, CDR2 FQGNSA. This CDR3 has 15 amino acids. The CDR3 coding sequence is TGTGCCAGCAGCCTCCAGGGGAGGGGAGACGGCCCCCAGCATTTT. Its translation: CASSLQGRGDGPQHF.

This clone was seen only a few times. The CDR3 DNA sequence: TGCGCCAGCAGTGTAGGCTCGACTGTAGATACGCAGTATTTT. Amino acid sequence: CASSVGSTVDTQYF. The chain links TRBV10-2 to TRBJ2-3; D unresolved. Germline V gene data show CDR1 as WSHSY and CDR2 as SAAADI. This CDR3 is 14 amino acids long. Trimming took 4 bases from V and 5 from J, leaving 13 bases between them.